These 20 T cell receptor beta chains came from one sample sequenced in a study of cytomegalovirus exposure and HLA in healthy donors. The PCR used 60 Vbeta and 13 Jbeta primers. This table comes from immunoSEQ multiplex PCR, and its TCRdb copy is limited to in-frame clones, with some not included. The table includes approximately 76,000 clones, around 70% detected once. Sample: PBMCs. The source of these receptors is a woman aged 40 to 50 in good health and CMV-seropositive.

The sample holds a few counts of this clone. V is TRBV7-2 and J is TRBJ2-1; 9 nucleotides line up with TRBD2. Germline V gives CDR1 SGHTA, CDR2 FQGNSA. The CDR3 is made up of 19 amino acids. V was pared by 7 bases and J by 8 bases, with 24 bases of the junction left unmatched. CDR3 region: CASTHLPTSGRKALYEQFF. CDR3 in DNA: TGTGCCAGCACCCACCTACCTACTAGCGGGCGCAAGGCACTCTATGAGCAGTTCTTC.

The V call is TRBV30, the J call TRBJ1-4; D gene uncertain. V dropped 4 bases and J dropped 7 bases, with 19 bases sitting between them. Germline loops: CDR1 GTSNPN, CDR2 SVGIG (reference sequence). This CDR3 comprises 15 residues. The CDR3 nucleotides are TGTGCCTGGACCCGCAAGGGCGGGGAGGGTGAAAAACTGTTTTTT. Its protein product is CAWTRKGGEGEKLFF.

The chain combines TRBV29-1 with TRBJ1-2; D is perhaps TRBD1 (5 bases). V gave up 6 bases and J gave up 8 bases, with 22 bases separating them. Germline lookup yields CDR1 SQVTM and CDR2 ANQGSEA. The CDR3 covers 14 residues. This CDR3 is CSVGRGTTRWGYTF. The CDR3, as DNA: TGCAGCGTGGGACGCGGGACGACGCGGTGGGGCTACACCTTC.

To note about this clone: A read error may produce the germline difference seen at one junction end. The chain has TRBV7-9 and TRBJ2-3; 11 bases map to TRBD2. The CDR3 has 16 residues. Germline V gives CDR1 SEHNR, CDR2 FQNEAQ (reference sequence). In DNA form, the CDR3 reads TGTGCCAGCAGCTTAACTAGCGGGGGATACACAAATACGCAGTATTTT. It specifies CASSLTSGGYTNTQYF.

The J gene is TRBJ2-6, the V gene TRBV4-3, with a weak D call TRBD1 (5 bases). The CDR3 spans 16 residues. CDR1 and CDR2 (germline): LGHNA, YSLEER. The V gene lost 0 bases and the J gene lost 2 bases, with 8 bases spanning the gap. The chain's CDR3 is CASSQDSGTGANVLTF. CDR3 nucleotide sequence: TGCGCCAGCAGCCAAGATTCAGGGACTGGGGCCAACGTCCTGACTTTC.

The chain recombines TRBV7-6 with TRBJ2-1, with 15 bases that match TRBD2. Germline CDR1 is SGHVS and CDR2 is FNYEAQ. The CDR3 extends over 15 amino acids. Trimming took 5 bases from V and 10 from J; bases not matched to a gene: 6. CDR3 DNA sequence: TGTGCCAGCAGCATCGACGGGACTAGCGGGGGGGAGCAGTTCTTC. Encoded protein: CASSIDGTSGGEQFF.

V gene TRBV27 combines with J gene TRBJ1-4; the match to TRBD1 covers 8 bases. The length of the CDR3 is 17 residues. Trimming at V came to 6 bases and at J to 8 bases, leaving 17 bases not matched to a gene. CDR1 is MNHEY and CDR2 is SMNVEV in the germline V gene (reference sequence). CDR3 nucleotide sequence: TGTGCCAGCAGACCCGGACAGGGCTTTGTCGGCGTGGAAAAACTGTTTTTT. Protein product: CASRPGQGFVGVEKLFF.

The chain uses TRBV7-9 and TRBJ2-7; tentative D call: TRBD1 (6 bases). Germline CDR1 reads SEHNR; CDR2 reads FQNEAQ (reference sequence). V lost 7 bases and J 5 bases, leaving 18 bases between the germline ends. The CDR3 spans 14 residues. The CDR3 sequence: CASTAGELIHEQYF. In DNA, the CDR3 is TGTGCCAGCACCGCAGGGGAGTTAATCCACGAGCAGTACTTC.

The V gene is TRBV6-4, the J gene TRBJ2-2, with D possibly TRBD2 on 5 matching bases. In germline, CDR1 is MRHNA, CDR2 SNTAGT. With 2 bases removed from V and 6 bases from J, the gap between germline ends came to 7 bases. The CDR3 runs 13 residues. CDR3 amino acids: CASSDTGAGELFF. DNA of the CDR3: TGTGCCAGCAGTGACACCGGGGCCGGGGAGCTGTTTTTT.

This clone was picked up one time. The chain employs TRBV5-5 and TRBJ2-3; TRBD2 might be the D (6 bases). The germline V gene has CDR1 SGHKS and CDR2 YYEKEE (reference sequence). The length of the CDR3 is 15 residues. Between the trimmed V and J ends, which lost 2 bases and 3 bases, there was a span of 13 bases. CDR3 DNA: TGTGCCAGCAGCTTATCGAGCGGGTGGACAGATACGCAGTATTTT. This translates into CASSLSSGWTDTQYF.

Details on this clone: The junction departs from germline at one end; a sequencing error may be responsible. The chain recombines TRBV30 with TRBJ1-1; D remains unclear. Germline assignment: CDR1 GTSNPN and CDR2 SVGIG (reference sequence). The CDR3 totals 11 residues. The CDR3 DNA follows: TGTTCCTGGGTCATGAACACGGAAGCTTTCTTT. It specifies CSWVMNTEAFF.

The gene calls are TRBV25-1 and TRBJ1-5; the match to TRBD1 covers 8 bases. Germline V gene data show CDR1 as MGHDK and CDR2 as SYGVNS. CDR3 size: 13 residues. Unmatched junction bases numbered 6, after V lost 7 bases and J lost 7 bases. The CDR3, as DNA: TGTGCCAGCACTGGACAGGGTGGGCAGCCCCAGCATTTT. Amino acids: CASTGQGGQPQHF.

J is TRBJ2-1 and V is TRBV25-1; 7 nucleotides align to TRBD2. This CDR3 is built from 12 residues. The V segment lost 5 bases and the J segment 9 bases; nucleotides outside the gene matches: 4. Germline V gene sequence: CDR1 MGHDK, CDR2 SYGVNS. CDR3 sequence: CASSFPGGEQFF. CDR3 nucleotides: TGTGCCAGCAGTTTCCCGGGGGGTGAGCAGTTCTTC.

This clone was counted between two and nine times. The V and J genes are TRBV7-9 and TRBJ2-3; D is perhaps TRBD2 (5 bases). V was clipped by 4 bases and J by 6 bases, with 8 bases between them. Germline V gene sequence: CDR1 SEHNR, CDR2 FQNEAQ (reference sequence). This CDR3 has 12 amino acids. CDR3 bases: TGTGCCAGCAGCTATCAGCGGGATACGCAGTATTTT. Its translation: CASSYQRDTQYF.

CDR3 coding DNA: TGTGCCAGTAGTATGGTCCAGGCCAGAAGTGGTTACGAGCAGTACTTC. This translates into CASSMVQARSGYEQYF. The chain has TRBV19 and TRBJ2-7; D ambiguous. V shed 3 bases and J shed 4 bases, with 19 bases lying between them. The CDR3 runs to 16 residues. Germline CDR1 is LNHDA and CDR2 is SQIVND (reference sequence). The complete variable domain, with remaining parts taken from reference TRBV19 and TRBJ2-7, reads DGGITQSPKYLFRKEGQNVTLSCEQNLNHDAMYWYRQDPGQGLRLIYYSQIVNDFQKGDIAEGYSVSREKKESFPLTVTSAQKNPTAFYLCASSMVQARSGYEQYFGPGTRLTVT.

The chain combines TRBV5-8 with TRBJ1-5, with a possible D match to TRBD1 (5 bases). In germline, CDR1 is SGHTS, CDR2 YDEGEE. V was pared by 1 base and J by 3 bases, with 14 bases between. This CDR3 is 16 amino acids long. CDR3: CASSLISGPLNQPQHF. The CDR3 region has the DNA TGTGCCAGCAGCTTGATTTCAGGGCCCCTCAATCAGCCCCAGCATTTT.

This clone occurred a few times. The V gene is TRBV6-5, the J gene TRBJ2-3; 8 bases line up with TRBD2. The CDR3 is 16 residues long. V shed 2 bases and J 5 bases; nucleotides not matched to a gene: 9. The germline CDR1 and CDR2 sequences are MNHEY and SVGAGI. CDR3 nucleotides: TGTGCCAGCAGTTACCGGGCGGGACTAGTTTTAGATACGCAGTATTTT. Protein: CASSYRAGLVLDTQYF.

This chain connects TRBV7-6 to TRBJ2-7; maybe TRBD2 (7 bases). V gave up 1 base and J gave up 2 bases, with 15 bases separating them. The germline V gene has CDR1 SGHVS and CDR2 FNYEAQ. The CDR3 contains 16 residues. The CDR3: CASSLGRGANPYEQYF. The CDR3 nucleotides read TGTGCCAGCAGCTTAGGTCGGGGGGCCAACCCCTACGAGCAGTACTTC.

This clone is a singleton in its sample. The V and J genes are TRBV6-6 and TRBJ2-1, with 7 bases that match TRBD1. The CDR3 sequence is 14 residues long. The ends lost 1 base at V and 5 bases at J; junction bases unmatched: 2. Germline loops: CDR1 MNHNY, CDR2 SVGAGI (reference sequence). The CDR3 sequence: CASSYFQGDNEQFF. The CDR3 coding sequence is TGTGCCAGCAGTTACTTCCAGGGGGACAATGAGCAGTTCTTC.

The rearrangement joins TRBV28 to TRBJ1-1, with 8 nucleotides matching TRBD1. V shed 2 bases and J 8 bases; nucleotides not matched to a gene: 1. CDR1 MDHEN and CDR2 SYDVKM come from the germline V gene. This CDR3 has 12 residues. CDR3 amino acids: CASSLRDREAFF. CDR3 nucleotides: TGTGCCAGCAGTTTACGGGACAGGGAAGCTTTCTTT.